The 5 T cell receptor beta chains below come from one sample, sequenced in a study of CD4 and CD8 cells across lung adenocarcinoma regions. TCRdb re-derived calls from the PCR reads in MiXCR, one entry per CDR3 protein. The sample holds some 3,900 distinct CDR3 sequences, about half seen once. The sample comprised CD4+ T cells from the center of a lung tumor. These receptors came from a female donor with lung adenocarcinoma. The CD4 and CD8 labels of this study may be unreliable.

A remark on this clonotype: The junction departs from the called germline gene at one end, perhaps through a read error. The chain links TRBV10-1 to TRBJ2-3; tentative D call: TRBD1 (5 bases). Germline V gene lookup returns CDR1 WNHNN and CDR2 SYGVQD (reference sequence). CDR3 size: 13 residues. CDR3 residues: CASSEAGKDTQYF. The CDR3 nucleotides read TGCGCCAGCAGTGAGGCAGGGAAAGATACCCAGTATTTT.

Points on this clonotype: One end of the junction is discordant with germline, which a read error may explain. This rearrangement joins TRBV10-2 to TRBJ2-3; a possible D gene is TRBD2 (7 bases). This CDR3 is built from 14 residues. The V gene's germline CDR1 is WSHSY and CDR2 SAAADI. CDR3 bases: TGTGCGGGGCGAGGGGCGGGGGACAAAGAGACGCAGTATTTT. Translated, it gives CAGRGAGDKETQYF.

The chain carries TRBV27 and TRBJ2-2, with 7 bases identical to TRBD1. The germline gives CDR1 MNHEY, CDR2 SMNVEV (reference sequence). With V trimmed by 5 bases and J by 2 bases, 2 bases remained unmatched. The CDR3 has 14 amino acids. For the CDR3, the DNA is TGTGCCAGCAGTCGGGACAGAAACACCGGGGAGCTGTTTTTT. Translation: CASSRDRNTGELFF.

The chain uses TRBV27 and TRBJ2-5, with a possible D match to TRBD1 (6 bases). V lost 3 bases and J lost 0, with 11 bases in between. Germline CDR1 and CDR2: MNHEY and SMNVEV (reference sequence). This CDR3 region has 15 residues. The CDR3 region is CASSFGQGYQETQYF. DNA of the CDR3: TGTGCCAGCAGTTTTGGGCAGGGGTACCAAGAGACCCAGTACTTC.

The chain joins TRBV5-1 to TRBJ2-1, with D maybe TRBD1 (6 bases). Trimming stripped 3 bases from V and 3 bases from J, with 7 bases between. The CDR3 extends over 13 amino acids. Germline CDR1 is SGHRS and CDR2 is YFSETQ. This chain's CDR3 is CASSWTDYNEQFF. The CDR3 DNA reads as TGCGCCAGCAGCTGGACAGACTACAATGAGCAGTTCTTC.